The 25 T cell receptor beta chains below come from one sample, sequenced in a study of T cell changes during pregnancy in multiple sclerosis. Data came from immunoSEQ multiplex PCR; TCRdb stores just in-frame clones and leaves some out. This sample has 26,000 or so clones, with about nine tenths found just once. The material was CD8+ T cells from peripheral blood mononuclear cells, obtained in the second trimester of pregnancy. These TCRs come from a female donor with multiple sclerosis, enrolled in a pregnancy study.

V and J are TRBV6-5 and TRBJ1-2; D possibly corresponds to TRBD1 (6 bases). The CDR3 has 13 residues. V was shortened by 2 bases and J by 4 bases, with 8 bases between the two germline ends. CDR1 and CDR2 from the germline V gene are MNHEY and SVGAGI. CDR3 region: CASSYGDTYGYTF. The CDR3 DNA reads TGTGCCAGCAGTTACGGGGACACCTATGGCTACACCTTC.

J is TRBJ2-3 and V is TRBV11-2; a weak D match, TRBD1 (5 bases). Trimming removed 3 bases at V and 2 bases at J, with 12 bases between. This CDR3 has 15 residues. Germline CDR1 and CDR2: SGHAT and FQNNGV. The CDR3 bases are TGTGCCAGCAGCTTTGGGGCGGCGATCACAGATACGCAGTATTTT. Translating it yields CASSFGAAITDTQYF.

This sequence joins TRBV10-3 and TRBJ2-2, with 10 bases lining up with TRBD1. Germline V gene sequence: CDR1 ENHRY, CDR2 SYGVKD. The CDR3 covers 15 residues. Losses at the gene ends were 5 bases for V and 2 bases for J; bases not matched to a gene: 2. This CDR3 is CAISRQGANTGELFF. The DNA for the CDR3 is TGTGCCATCAGTCGACAGGGGGCTAACACCGGGGAGCTGTTTTTT.

The genes are TRBV15 and TRBJ1-1; D gene ambiguous. Trimming cost V 7 bases and J 1 base, with 16 bases left between them. The germline V gene has CDR1 LNHNV and CDR2 YYDKDF (reference sequence). The CDR3 contains 15 residues. The CDR3 reads CATIQAGFGNTEAFF. DNA for the CDR3: TGTGCCACCATCCAGGCCGGATTTGGGAACACTGAAGCTTTCTTT.

J is TRBJ2-1 and V is TRBV30, with D tentatively TRBD1 (5 bases). The CDR3 extends over 13 amino acids. Germline CDR1 GTSNPN, CDR2 SVGIG (reference sequence). V was clipped by 5 bases and J by 9 bases, with 17 bases between them. CDR3 DNA sequence: TGTGCCTGGGCCCCGACAGCGAGAGGTGAGCAGTTCTTC. Residues: CAWAPTARGEQFF.

The rearrangement links TRBV4-1 to TRBJ1-1, with TRBD1 as a possible D gene (5 bases). The CDR3 runs 14 residues. The germline V and J ends were trimmed by 6 bases and 11 bases, with 22 bases remaining between them. CDR1 and CDR2 (germline): MGHRA, YSYEKL. As DNA, the CDR3 is TGCGCCAGCAGGGTTGTAACAGGCATCATTGAGGCTTTCTTT. Residues: CASRVVTGIIEAFF.

Here the CDR3 DNA reads TGTGCCAGCAGCTTGGGAGGTCTAGCGGGCTACAATGAGCAGTTCTTC. Translating gives CASSLGGLAGYNEQFF. This chain connects TRBV5-6 to TRBJ2-1; 8 nucleotides line up with TRBD2. Germline CDR1 and CDR2: SGHDT and YYEEEE. CDR3 size: 16 residues. V lost 0 bases to trimming and J lost 3 bases; unmatched junction nucleotides: 5.

The V gene is TRBV4-3, the J gene TRBJ2-2, with D possibly being TRBD1 (5 bases). V was shortened by 1 base and J by 5 bases, with 8 bases between the two germline ends. This CDR3 is 14 amino acids long. CDR1 and CDR2 (germline): LGHNA, YSLEER. The CDR3 DNA sequence: TGCGCCAGCAGCCAAGTAGGGGCTACCGGGGAGCTGTTTTTT. Translation: CASSQVGATGELFF.

The V gene is TRBV4-2, the J gene TRBJ2-1; 10 positions match TRBD2. The CDR3 is 16 amino acids. The V gene end was trimmed by 0 bases and the J gene end by 6 bases; junction bases not matched to a gene: 5. Germline V lookup: CDR1 LGHNA, CDR2 YNFKEQ. Here the CDR3 DNA reads TGTGCCAGCAGCCAAGATGCAAGCGGGGGGGCCAATGAGCAGTTCTTC. This encodes CASSQDASGGANEQFF.

The chain has TRBV27 and TRBJ1-5; D might be TRBD1 (5 bases). The ends were cut back, 9 bases at V and 2 bases at J, with 11 bases in the middle. Germline lookup yields CDR1 MNHEY and CDR2 SMNVEV (reference sequence). This CDR3 region has 13 residues. This CDR3 is CASAGGGNQPQHF. The DNA of the CDR3 is TGTGCCAGTGCTGGGGGGGGCAATCAGCCCCAGCATTTT.

This sequence joins TRBV6-5 and TRBJ2-7, with D perhaps TRBD2 (5 bases). This CDR3 has 13 residues. The germline V gene encodes CDR1 MNHEY and CDR2 SVGAGI. The V and J ends lost 1 base and 3 bases respectively, with 7 bases between them. The CDR3 DNA sequence: TGTGCCAGCAGTTACTTCAGCGGCTACGAGCAGTACTTC. Its translation is CASSYFSGYEQYF.

This clone was detected a few times. The chain employs TRBV6-5 and TRBJ2-7; TRBD2 matches at 10 bases. Germline V gene lookup returns CDR1 MNHEY and CDR2 SVGAGI. J gave up 3 bases and V 8 bases, and 4 bases lay outside the gene matches. The CDR3 covers 13 residues. The CDR3 region has the DNA TGTGCCAGCGGGACTAGCGCCTTCTACGAGCAGTACTTC. This translates into CASGTSAFYEQYF.

The chain carries TRBV11-2 and TRBJ1-6; a weak D match, TRBD1 (5 bases). CDR3 length: 17 amino acids. Looked up from germline, CDR1 is SGHAT and CDR2 is FQNNGV. The V gene lost 5 bases and the J gene lost 9 bases, with 23 bases spanning the gap. CDR3 coding DNA: TGTGCCAGCAGCCCAAGGCGGGGGGTGGCTTCAACTTCACCCCTCCACTTT. Its protein is CASSPRRGVASTSPLHF.

The genes are TRBV27 and TRBJ2-7; a possible D gene is TRBD1 (5 bases). V shed 5 bases and J shed 0 bases, with 20 bases lying between them. From germline, CDR1 is MNHEY and CDR2 SMNVEV (reference sequence). The CDR3 runs 17 residues. The CDR3 sequence: CASSHQTVTQLSYEQYF. The CDR3 nucleotides are TGTGCCAGCAGTCACCAGACAGTGACCCAACTCTCCTACGAGCAGTACTTC.

This clone was found once. The chain joins TRBV4-3 to TRBJ1-1; no clear D. From germline, CDR1 is LGHNA and CDR2 YSLEER. The CDR3 loop spans 14 amino acids. The V end was cut by 0 bases, the J end by 4 bases, with 9 bases between. The CDR3 bases are TGCGCCAGCAGCCAAGACGGAGGATTCACTGAAGCTTTCTTT. Protein product: CASSQDGGFTEAFF.

V gene TRBV11-2 combines with J gene TRBJ2-5, with D perhaps matching TRBD1 (6 bases). The germline V and J ends were trimmed by 4 bases and 5 bases, with 17 bases remaining between them. This CDR3 has 15 amino acids. Germline V lookup: CDR1 SGHAT, CDR2 FQNNGV. The CDR3 DNA reads TGTGCCAGCAGCTCAATCCCGACAGGTTCGGAGACCCAGTACTTC. Its protein product is CASSSIPTGSETQYF.

CDR3 protein: CASSSRTVVYEQYF. Written as DNA, the CDR3 is TGTGCCAGTAGTTCGAGGACAGTAGTCTACGAGCAGTACTTC. The V and J genes are TRBV19 and TRBJ2-7; a weak D match, TRBD1 (6 bases). Germline V lookup: CDR1 LNHDA, CDR2 SQIVND (reference sequence). V shed 5 bases and J shed 3 bases, with 14 bases lying between them. CDR3 size: 14 residues.

This chain connects TRBV7-6 to TRBJ1-1, with D uncertain. Germline V gene sequence: CDR1 SGHVS, CDR2 FNYEAQ. The CDR3 has 14 amino acids. V was shortened by 3 bases and J by 3 bases, with 11 bases between the two germline ends. The CDR3 sequence is CASSFQPGYTEAFF. The DNA for the CDR3 is TGTGCCAGCAGCTTCCAACCCGGGTACACTGAAGCTTTCTTT. The entire variable domain, with the rest obtained from reference TRBV7-6 and TRBJ1-1, is as follows: GAGVSQSPRYKVTKRGQDVALRCDPISGHVSLYWYRQALGQGPEFLTYFNYEAQQDKSGLPNDRFSAERPEGSISTLTIQRTEQRDSAMYRCASSFQPGYTEAFFGQGTRLTVV.

The chain joins TRBV10-2 to TRBJ2-7, with a tentative D call TRBD2 (6 bases). The ends were cut back, 2 bases at V and 5 bases at J, with 10 bases in the middle. CDR1 is WSHSY and CDR2 is SAAADI in the germline V gene. This CDR3 has 13 residues. This CDR3 is CASSEPGRHEQYF. The CDR3 DNA is TGCGCCAGCAGTGAGCCAGGGAGGCACGAGCAGTACTTC.

J is TRBJ2-1 and V is TRBV6-4, with D perhaps TRBD2 (6 bases). CDR3 size: 15 residues. V lost 3 bases and J 0 bases, leaving 9 bases between the germline ends. The germline V gene has CDR1 MRHNA and CDR2 SNTAGT. This chain's CDR3 is CASSETSHSYNEQFF. Here the CDR3 DNA reads TGTGCCAGCAGTGAAACTAGCCACTCCTACAATGAGCAGTTCTTC.

The chain joins TRBV10-3 to TRBJ2-7; D is ambiguous. Germline V gene lookup returns CDR1 ENHRY and CDR2 SYGVKD. The CDR3 is 13 residues long. The germline V and J ends were trimmed by 6 bases and 0 bases, with 9 bases remaining between them. Written as DNA, the CDR3 is TGTGCCATCAGCGGAGAGAGCTCCTACGAGCAGTACTTC. Translated: CAISGESSYEQYF.

The V gene is TRBV6-1, the J gene TRBJ2-1; possibly TRBD1 for D (6 bases). This CDR3 region has 13 residues. Germline CDR1 and CDR2: MNHNS and SASEGT. V was trimmed by 4 bases and J by 4 bases, leaving 8 bases between them. CDR3 loop: CASSGTEYNEQFF. The CDR3 nucleotides read TGTGCCAGCAGTGGGACAGAATACAATGAGCAGTTCTTC.

The chain links TRBV7-9 to TRBJ1-1, with D possibly TRBD1 on 6 matching bases. V was shortened by 10 bases and J by 0 bases, with 12 bases between the two germline ends. Germline V gene sequence: CDR1 SEHNR, CDR2 FQNEAQ (reference sequence). The CDR3 is made up of 13 amino acids. The DNA of the CDR3 is TGTGCCATTCAGGGGCTCATGAACACTGAAGCTTTCTTT. Translated: CAIQGLMNTEAFF.

Only a few counts were recorded for this clone. This rearrangement joins TRBV6-1 to TRBJ1-1, with 7 positions matching TRBD1. J gave up 7 bases and V 2 bases, and 10 bases lay outside the gene matches. The germline gives CDR1 MNHNS, CDR2 SASEGT. The CDR3 is made up of 15 amino acids. In DNA form, the CDR3 reads TGTGCCAGCAGTGAAATAGGGGACAGCCCTGATGAAGCTTTCTTT. This sequence encodes CASSEIGDSPDEAFF.

The V gene is TRBV28, the J gene TRBJ2-1; D gene ambiguous. The germline V gene encodes CDR1 MDHEN and CDR2 SYDVKM. CDR3 length: 11 amino acids. V lost 3 bases and J 7 bases, leaving 4 bases between the germline ends. The DNA of the CDR3 is TGTGCCAGCAGTTTCCCAAATGAGCAGTTCTTC. Translation: CASSFPNEQFF.